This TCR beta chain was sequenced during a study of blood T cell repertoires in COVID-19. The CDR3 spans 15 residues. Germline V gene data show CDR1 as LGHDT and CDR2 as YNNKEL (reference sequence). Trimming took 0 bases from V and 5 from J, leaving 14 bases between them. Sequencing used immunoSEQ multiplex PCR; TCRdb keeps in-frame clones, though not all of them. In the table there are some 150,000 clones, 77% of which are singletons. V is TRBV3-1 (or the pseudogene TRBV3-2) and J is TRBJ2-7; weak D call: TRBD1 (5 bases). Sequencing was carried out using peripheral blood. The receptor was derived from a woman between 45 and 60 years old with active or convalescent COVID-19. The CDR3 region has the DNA TGTGCCAGCAGCCAAGATCGAAGGGGATTCGACGAGCAGTACTTC. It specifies CASSQDRRGFDEQYF.